The 6 T cell receptor beta chains given below trace back to one sample, sequenced in a study of blood T cells in healthy people across ages. Alongside a J-beta primer mix, a sample-barcoded 5' primer served in a second PCR lasting 7 to 11 cycles. In TCRdb, the 5' RACE reads were re-called with MiXCR into one record per CDR3 protein. The sample gives about 930,000 distinct CDR3 sequences, about 27% of which show up once; roughly 10% is in the top ten. This same sample was also part of a study on T cells of mothers and their children.

What was sequenced was blood. All receptors derive from a middle-aged woman in good health.

The chain recombines TRBV7-9 with TRBJ1-1, with D perhaps matching TRBD1 (6 bases). Germline V gene data show CDR1 as SEHNR and CDR2 as FQNEAQ (reference sequence). The ends were cut back, 1 base at V and 4 bases at J, with 13 bases in the middle. The CDR3 length is 15 residues. CDR3 in DNA: TGTGCCAGCAGCTTAGAAGTGGCAGGGGTCACTGAAGCTTTCTTT. This sequence encodes CASSLEVAGVTEAFF. Together with reference TRBV7-9 and TRBJ1-1, the CDR3 gives the full variable domain: DTGVSQNPRHKITKRGQNVTFRCDPISEHNRLYWYRQTLGQGPEFLTYFQNEAQLEKSRLLSDRFSAERPKGSFSTLEIQRTEQGDSAMYLCASSLEVAGVTEAFFGQGTRLTVV.

The chain combines TRBV20-1 with TRBJ2-7, with a possible D match to TRBD2 (6 bases). V lost 2 bases, J lost 4 bases, and 15 bases lay in between. This CDR3 is built from 14 residues. Germline V gene lookup returns CDR1 DFQATT and CDR2 SNEGSKA (reference sequence). CDR3 amino acids: CSARRSAGRYEQYF. CDR3 sequence (DNA): TGCAGTGCTAGAAGAAGTGCAGGGAGGTACGAGCAGTACTTC.

This rearrangement joins TRBV4-3 to TRBJ1-5; D is possibly TRBD1 (5 bases). Trimming took off 0 bases at V and 2 bases at J, with 14 bases between the two ends. Germline CDR1 reads LGHNA; CDR2 reads YSLEER. The CDR3 has 17 residues. This CDR3 is CASSQDYAGAGNQPQHF. The CDR3 nucleotides are TGCGCCAGCAGCCAAGATTATGCCGGGGCTGGCAATCAGCCCCAGCATTTT.

This chain links TRBV6-5 with TRBJ1-1, with D hard to call. Trimming left V 4 bases short and J 0 bases short, with 6 bases between. This CDR3 is built from 13 residues. Germline CDR1 reads MNHEY; CDR2 reads SVGAGI. In DNA form, the CDR3 reads TGTGCCAGCAGTTCCCACCTGAACACTGAAGCTTTCTTT. Protein product: CASSSHLNTEAFF.

V is TRBV5-1 and J is TRBJ2-2; D is ambiguous. Trimming removed 8 bases from V and 5 bases from J, with 10 bases in between. The length of the CDR3 is 12 residues. Per germline, CDR1 SGHRS and CDR2 YFSETQ. The CDR3 DNA reads TGCGCCAGTCACCAGGAAACCGGGGAGCTGTTTTTT. Amino acid sequence: CASHQETGELFF.

A word on this clonotype: The junction does not match germline at one end; this may be a read error. The chain combines TRBV7-6 with TRBJ2-5, with TRBD2 matching over 12 bases. The CDR3 spans 17 residues. The germline gives CDR1 SGHVS, CDR2 FNYEAQ. Here the CDR3 DNA reads TGTGCCGGCAGCGCCGTCCTCCTAGCGGGGGGGATAAATGAGCAGTACTTC. Translation: CAGSAVLLAGGINEQYF.